This TCR beta chain appears in the sequencing data of a study of graft-versus-host responses after intestinal transplantation. V trimming: 7 bases; J trimming: 0 bases; junction bases outside the gene matches: 1. This CDR3 contains 14 residues. Germline V lookup: CDR1 MDHEN, CDR2 SYDVKM. Comments on this clone: Antigen: not known.

The method was immunoSEQ multiplex PCR; TCRdb's version includes in-frame clones alone and lacks a portion of them. This sample has about 88,000 clones, with around 93% found just once. This sequence joins TRBV28 and TRBJ2-3; TRBD2 matches 10 bases. This receptor was obtained from a human donor who was the organ donor for an intestinal transplant. The sample in question was unstimulated CD4+ T cells sorted from spleen or lymph node cells, obtained before transplant. The CDR3 sequence: CASKLAGSTDTQYF. Here the CDR3 DNA reads TGTGCCAGCAAACTAGCGGGGAGCACAGATACGCAGTATTTT.